Sequencing of this TCR beta chain was carried out in a study of T cell changes during pregnancy in multiple sclerosis. The CDR3 contains 14 residues. Germline values: CDR1 SEHNR, CDR2 FQNEAQ (reference sequence). Trimming shortened V by 6 bases and J by 5 bases, and 13 bases separated the two germline ends. The table came from immunoSEQ multiplex PCR; TCRdb's copy has only in-frame clones and leaves some out. The sample lists 25,000 or so clones, about 86% occurring once. The sample was CD4+ T cells from peripheral blood mononuclear cells, taken in the first trimester of pregnancy. The sequence came from a female donor in good health, enrolled as a control in a pregnancy study. The chain is built from TRBV7-9 and TRBJ1-4; tentative D call: TRBD1 (6 bases). The CDR3 is CASSRTAQNEKLFF. The CDR3, as DNA: TGTGCCAGCAGTAGGACAGCACAAAATGAAAAACTGTTTTTT.